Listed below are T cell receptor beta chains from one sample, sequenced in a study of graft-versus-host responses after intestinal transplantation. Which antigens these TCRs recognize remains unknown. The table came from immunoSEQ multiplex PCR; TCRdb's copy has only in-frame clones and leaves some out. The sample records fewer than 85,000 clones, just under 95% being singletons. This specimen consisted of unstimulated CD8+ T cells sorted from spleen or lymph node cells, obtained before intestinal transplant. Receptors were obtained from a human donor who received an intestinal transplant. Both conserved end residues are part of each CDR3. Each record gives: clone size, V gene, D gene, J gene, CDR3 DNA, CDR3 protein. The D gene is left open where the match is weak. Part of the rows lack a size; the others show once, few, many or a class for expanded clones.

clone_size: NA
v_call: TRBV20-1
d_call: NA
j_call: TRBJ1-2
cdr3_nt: TGCAGTGGTTACTGGAGCTATGGCTACACCTTC
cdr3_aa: CSGYWSYGYTF

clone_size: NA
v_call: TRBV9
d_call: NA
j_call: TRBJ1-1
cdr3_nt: TGTGCCAGCAGCCTGAGGGCAGGCCAAACTGAAGCTTTCTTT
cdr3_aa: CASSLRAGQTEAFF

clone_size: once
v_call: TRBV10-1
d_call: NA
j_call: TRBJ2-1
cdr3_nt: TGCGCCAGCAGTGATGGTAGTCTTGGGTCTAGCATACACGTTAGCTCCTACAATGAGCAGTTCTTC
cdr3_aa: CASSDGSLGSSIHVSSYNEQFF

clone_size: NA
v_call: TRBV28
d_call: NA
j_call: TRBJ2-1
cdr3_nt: TGTGCCAGCAGTTTATCTCAACCTACCAGCCTTAACAATGAGCAGTTCTTC
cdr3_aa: CASSLSQPTSLNNEQFF

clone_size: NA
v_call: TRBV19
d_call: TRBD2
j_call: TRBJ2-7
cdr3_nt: TGTGCCAGTAGTATAGCTAGCGGATCCTACGAGCAGTACTTC
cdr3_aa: CASSIASGSYEQYF

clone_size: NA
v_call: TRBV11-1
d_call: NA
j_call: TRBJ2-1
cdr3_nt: TGTGCCAGCAGCCGAACGGAGATCAATGAGCAGTTCTTC
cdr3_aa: CASSRTEINEQFF

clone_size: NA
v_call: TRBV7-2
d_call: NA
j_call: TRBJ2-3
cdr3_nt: TGTGCCAGCAGCTTAATTTCGGGCAGAGTCACAGATACGCAGTATTTT
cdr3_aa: CASSLISGRVTDTQYF

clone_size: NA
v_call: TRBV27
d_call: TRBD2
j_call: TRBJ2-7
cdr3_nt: TGTGCCAGCAGTCCGTCGACAGGGTTTGGACTAGCGGGAGGTCGGGAGCAGTACTTC
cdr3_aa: CASSPSTGFGLAGGREQYF

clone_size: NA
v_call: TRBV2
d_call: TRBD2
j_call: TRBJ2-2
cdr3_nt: TGTGCCAGCAGTTTCCCCGACCCTGGGGCTAGCGGGGCGAACACCGGGGAGCTGTTTTTT
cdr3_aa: CASSFPDPGASGANTGELFF

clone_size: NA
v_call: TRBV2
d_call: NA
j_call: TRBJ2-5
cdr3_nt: TGTGCCAGCAGTGAGGAGTTCCAAGAGACCCAGTACTTC
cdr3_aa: CASSEEFQETQYF

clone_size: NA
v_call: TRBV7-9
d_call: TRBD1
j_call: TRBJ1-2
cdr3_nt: TGTGCCAGCAGCTTACCAGGGACAGCTAACTATGGCTACACCTTC
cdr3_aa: CASSLPGTANYGYTF

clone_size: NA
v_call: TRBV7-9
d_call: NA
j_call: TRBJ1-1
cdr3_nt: TGTGCCAGCAGCTTAGGACAGAGAAACACTGAAGCTTTCTTT
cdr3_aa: CASSLGQRNTEAFF

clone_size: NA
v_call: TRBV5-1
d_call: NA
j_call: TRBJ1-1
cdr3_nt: TGCGCCAGCAGCTTGTTCGGGGTAAGGGGGAGCGACACTGAAGCTTTCTTT
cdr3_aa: CASSLFGVRGSDTEAFF

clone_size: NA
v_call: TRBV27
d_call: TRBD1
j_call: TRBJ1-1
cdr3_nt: TGTGCCAGCAGTTCCAGGGGGTTGAACACTGAAGCTTTCTTT
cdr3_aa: CASSSRGLNTEAFF

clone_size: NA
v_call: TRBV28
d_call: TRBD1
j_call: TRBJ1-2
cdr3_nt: TGTGCCAGCAGTTTCGGGGGACAGCGCTATGGCTACACCTTC
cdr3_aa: CASSFGGQRYGYTF

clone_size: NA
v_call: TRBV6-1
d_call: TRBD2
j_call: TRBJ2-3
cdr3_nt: TGTGCCAGCGTACCCCTAGCGGGAGGGCCAGATACGCAGTATTTT
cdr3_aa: CASVPLAGGPDTQYF

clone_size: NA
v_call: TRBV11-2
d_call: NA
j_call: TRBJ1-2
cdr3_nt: TGTGCCAGCAGCTCCCCAGAGGGCCCGGATGGCTACACCTTC
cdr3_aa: CASSSPEGPDGYTF

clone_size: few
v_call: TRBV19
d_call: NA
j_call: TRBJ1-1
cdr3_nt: TGTGCCAGTACCGGGCTAGGGGGGGGTGCTGAAGCTTTCTTT
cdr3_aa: CASTGLGGGAEAFF

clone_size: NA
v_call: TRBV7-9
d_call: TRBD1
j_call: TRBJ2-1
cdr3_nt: TGTGCCAGCAGCTCGGGACAGGGGGCCTCCTACAATGAGCAGTTCTTC
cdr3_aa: CASSSGQGASYNEQFF

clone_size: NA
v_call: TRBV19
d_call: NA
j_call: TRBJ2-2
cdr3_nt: TGTGCCAGTAGTGCTCTAGCATCACACGGGGAGCTGTTTTTT
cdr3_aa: CASSALASHGELFF

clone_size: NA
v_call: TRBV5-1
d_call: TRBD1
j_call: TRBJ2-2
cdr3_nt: TGCGCCAGCAGCCACAGACAGGGCAACACCGGGGAGCTGTTTTTT
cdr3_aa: CASSHRQGNTGELFF

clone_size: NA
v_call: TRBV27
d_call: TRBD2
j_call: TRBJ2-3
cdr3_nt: TGTGCCAGCAGTTTAATAAGCGGGAGGTTCCCAGATACGCAGTATTTT
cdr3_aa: CASSLISGRFPDTQYF

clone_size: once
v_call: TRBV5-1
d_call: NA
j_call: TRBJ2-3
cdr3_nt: TGCGCCAGCAGCTTGGCTCCGTCGGCGGCCCGCAGCACAGATACGCAGTATTTT
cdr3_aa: CASSLAPSAARSTDTQYF

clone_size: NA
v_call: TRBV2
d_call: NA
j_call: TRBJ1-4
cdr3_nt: TGTGCCAGCACTCCGGCGTTACGGACAGCCCTGAATGAAAAACTGTTTTTT
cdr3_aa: CASTPALRTALNEKLFF

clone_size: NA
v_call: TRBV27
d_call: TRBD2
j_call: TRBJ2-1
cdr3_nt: TGTGCCAGCACCACCGGACTAGCGGGAGCAGAGCAGTTCTTC
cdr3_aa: CASTTGLAGAEQFF

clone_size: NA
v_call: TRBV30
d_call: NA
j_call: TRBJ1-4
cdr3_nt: TGTGCCTGGGATGAAGGGGTAACTAATGAAAAACTGTTTTTT
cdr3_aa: CAWDEGVTNEKLFF

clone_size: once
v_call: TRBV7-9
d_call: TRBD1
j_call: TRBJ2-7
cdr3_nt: TGTGCCAGCAGCTCCGGGCGGGGGACAGGGGATACCTACGAGCAGTACTTC
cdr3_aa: CASSSGRGTGDTYEQYF

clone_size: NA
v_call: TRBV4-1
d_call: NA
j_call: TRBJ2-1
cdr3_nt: TGCGCCAGCAGCCATGGGGGAGACTACAATGAGCAGTTCTTC
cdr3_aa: CASSHGGDYNEQFF

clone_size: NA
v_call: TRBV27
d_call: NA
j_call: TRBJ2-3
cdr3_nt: TGTGCCAGCAGTTTATCTGCGGCAGGGTGGGTCACAGATACGCAGTATTTT
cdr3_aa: CASSLSAAGWVTDTQYF

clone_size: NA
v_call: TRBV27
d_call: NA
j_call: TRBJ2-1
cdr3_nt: TGTGCCAGCACCTCTTCCGGGGGCCCCTACAATGAGCAGTTCTTC
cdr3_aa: CASTSSGGPYNEQFF

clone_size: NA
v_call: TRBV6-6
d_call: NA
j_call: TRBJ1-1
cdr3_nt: TGTGCCAGCAGTTACTTGGGACCTACGAACACTGAAGCTTTCTTT
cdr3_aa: CASSYLGPTNTEAFF

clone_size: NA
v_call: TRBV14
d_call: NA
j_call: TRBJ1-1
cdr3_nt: TGTGCCAGCAGCCAAGGCCCAGCGTCGAACACTGAAGCTTTCTTT
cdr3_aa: CASSQGPASNTEAFF

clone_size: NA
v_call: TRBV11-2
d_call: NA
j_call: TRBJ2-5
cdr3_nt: TGTGCCAGCAGCTTAGGTGTTTGGGGACGGTACCAAGAGACCCAGTACTTC
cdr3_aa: CASSLGVWGRYQETQYF

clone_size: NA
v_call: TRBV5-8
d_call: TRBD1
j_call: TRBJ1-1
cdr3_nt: TGTGCCAGCAGCTTGGCCCTGACAGGGGAAGCTTTCTTT
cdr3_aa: CASSLALTGEAFF

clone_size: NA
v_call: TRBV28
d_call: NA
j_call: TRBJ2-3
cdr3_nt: TGTGCCAGCAGTTTTCGGGGGACCACAGATACGCAGTATTTT
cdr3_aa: CASSFRGTTDTQYF

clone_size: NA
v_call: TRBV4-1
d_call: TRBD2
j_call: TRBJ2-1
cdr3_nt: TGCGCCAGCAGCCAAGCGAGCGGGAGAATCAACGAGCAGTTCTTC
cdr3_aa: CASSQASGRINEQFF

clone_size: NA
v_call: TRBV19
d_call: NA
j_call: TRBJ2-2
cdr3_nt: TGTGCCAGTAGTTGGGGGCCGAACACCGGGGAGCTGTTTTTT
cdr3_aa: CASSWGPNTGELFF

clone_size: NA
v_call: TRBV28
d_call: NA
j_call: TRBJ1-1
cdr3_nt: TGTGCCAGCAGTTTAGACACGAACACTGAAGCTTTCTTT
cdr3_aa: CASSLDTNTEAFF

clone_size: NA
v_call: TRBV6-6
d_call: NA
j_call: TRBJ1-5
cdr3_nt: TGTGCCAGCAGTTACCCAGGTGTGAGCAATCAGCCCCAGCATTTT
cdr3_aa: CASSYPGVSNQPQHF

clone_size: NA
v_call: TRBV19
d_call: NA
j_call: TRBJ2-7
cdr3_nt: TGTGCCAGTAGCAGCCGGGATTCCTACGAGCAGTACTTC
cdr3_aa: CASSSRDSYEQYF

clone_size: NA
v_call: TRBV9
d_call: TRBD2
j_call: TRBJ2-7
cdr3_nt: TGTGCCAGCAGCGCATCACCGGGACTAGGCTCCTACGAGCAGTACTTC
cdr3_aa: CASSASPGLGSYEQYF

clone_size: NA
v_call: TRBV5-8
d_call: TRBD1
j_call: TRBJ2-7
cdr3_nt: TGTGCCAGCAGCCCGGGACAGGGGGCTTTAGAGCAGTACTTC
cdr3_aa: CASSPGQGALEQYF

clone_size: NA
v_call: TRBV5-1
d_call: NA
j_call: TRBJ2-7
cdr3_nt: TGCGCCAGCAGCTTTGGGTACGAGCAGTACTTC
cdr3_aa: CASSFGYEQYF

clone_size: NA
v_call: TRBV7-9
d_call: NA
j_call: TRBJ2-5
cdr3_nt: TGTGCCAGCAGCTTAAAGGATATACAAGAGACCCAGTACTTC
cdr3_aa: CASSLKDIQETQYF

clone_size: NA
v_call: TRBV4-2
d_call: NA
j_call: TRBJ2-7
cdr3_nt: TGTGCCAGCAGCCCCTCCCGGGCCAGCGAGCAGTACTTC
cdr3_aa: CASSPSRASEQYF